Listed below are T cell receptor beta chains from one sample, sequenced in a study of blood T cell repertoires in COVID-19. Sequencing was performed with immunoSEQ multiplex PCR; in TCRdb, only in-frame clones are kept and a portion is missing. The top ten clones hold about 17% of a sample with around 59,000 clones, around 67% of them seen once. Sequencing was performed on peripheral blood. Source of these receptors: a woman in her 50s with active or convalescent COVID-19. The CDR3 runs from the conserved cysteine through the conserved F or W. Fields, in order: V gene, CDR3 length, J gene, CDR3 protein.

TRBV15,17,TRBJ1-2,CATSRYDSHRREGGYTF
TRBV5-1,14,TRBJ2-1,CASSFSRVYNEQFF
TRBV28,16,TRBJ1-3,CASSFKQQGAEDTIYF
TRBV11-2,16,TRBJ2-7,CASSLERGTGPYEQYF
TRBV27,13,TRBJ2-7,CASSLFRGGEQYF
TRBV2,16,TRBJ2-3,CASRDYVAGDTDTQYF
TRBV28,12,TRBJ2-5,CATSRLLETQYF
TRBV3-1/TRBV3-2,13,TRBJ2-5,CASSREGGETQYF
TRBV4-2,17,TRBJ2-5,CASSRDPTGEEGETQYF
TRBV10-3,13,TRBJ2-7,CAINGTGGYEQYF
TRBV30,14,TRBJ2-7,CAWRATGGRYEQYF
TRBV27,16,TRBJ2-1,CASSSPLAGGLDEQFF
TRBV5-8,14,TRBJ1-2,CASSFQGAWRGYTF
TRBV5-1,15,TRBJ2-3,CASSSGLAGADTQYF
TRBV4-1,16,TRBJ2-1,CASSQDPGGSYNEQFF
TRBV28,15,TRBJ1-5,CASSLPGNGQQPQHF
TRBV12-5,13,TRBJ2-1,CASGRESHNEQFF
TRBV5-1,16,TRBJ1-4,CASSLDAQEANEKLFF
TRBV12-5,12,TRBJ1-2,CASGLGGYGYTF
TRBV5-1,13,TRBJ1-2,CASSRGGLDGYTF
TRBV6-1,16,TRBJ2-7,CASSESSVSAPYEQYF
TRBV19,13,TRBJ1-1,CASSTTGLDEAFF